These 10 T cell receptor beta chains came from one sample sequenced in a study of T cell responses to AZD1222 COVID-19 vaccine. Using immunoSEQ multiplex PCR, the repertoire was profiled, and TCRdb retains in-frame clones only, with some absent. The data show around 160,000 clones, 80% to 85% seen once. The material was peripheral blood, obtained on day 0 of MenACWY control vaccination. These receptors all stem from an adult in good health.

This chain uses TRBV5-4 with TRBJ2-5; 15 bases fit TRBD2. Germline V gene sequence: CDR1 SGHNT, CDR2 YYREEE (reference sequence). The CDR3 is 18 amino acids. After removal of 4 bases from V and 5 bases from J, the junction contained 12 bases not matched to a gene. The DNA of the CDR3 is TGTGCCAGCAGCCCAACCCTTGGACTAGCGGGGGGGCGGGAGACCCAGTACTTC. Its protein is CASSPTLGLAGGRETQYF.

V and J are TRBV6-6 and TRBJ1-2; weak D call: TRBD1 (5 bases). The V end was cut by 8 bases, the J end by 6 bases, with 19 bases between. This CDR3 is 14 amino acids long. CDR1 is MNHNY, CDR2 SVGAGI, per germline (reference sequence). The CDR3 DNA is TGTGCCAGCCGCACGGGGGAGGGGTACAATGGCTACACCTTC. Translated: CASRTGEGYNGYTF.

The chain employs TRBV9 and TRBJ1-1, with a possible D match to TRBD1 (5 bases). The ends were cut back, 0 bases at V and 3 bases at J, with 6 bases in the middle. Germline V gene data show CDR1 as SGDLS and CDR2 as YYNGEE. CDR3 length: 13 residues. For the CDR3, the DNA is TGTGCCAGCAGCGTAGGAGGGGACACTGAAGCTTTCTTT. This encodes CASSVGGDTEAFF.

The genes are TRBV7-9 and TRBJ1-4, with TRBD1 matching 7 bases. Germline V gene sequence: CDR1 SEHNR, CDR2 FQNEAQ (reference sequence). The CDR3 is 16 amino acids. Trimming cost V 5 bases and J 8 bases; bases outside gene matches: 14. The CDR3 DNA sequence: TGTGCCAGCAGCCGACGTCCCGACAGGGTCGGGGAAAAACTGTTTTTT. It yields the protein CASSRRPDRVGEKLFF.

For the CDR3, the DNA is TGCGCCGGACAGGGAGGGAAGAGCGGCTACACCTTC. Protein sequence: CAGQGGKSGYTF. The chain uses TRBV4-1 and TRBJ1-2, with 8 nucleotides matching TRBD1. The CDR3 contains 12 residues. V shed 11 bases and J 8 bases; nucleotides not matched to a gene: 10. CDR1 MGHRA and CDR2 YSYEKL come from the germline V gene.

This clone has more than one count but fewer than ten. The chain is built from TRBV2 and TRBJ2-5; D gene ambiguous. Germline CDR1 SNHLY, CDR2 FYNNEI. Trimming pared 3 bases from V and 5 bases from J, leaving 16 bases between. The CDR3 has 15 residues. CDR3 loop: CASSEGKVEYETQYF. The CDR3 DNA is TGTGCCAGCAGTGAGGGCAAGGTGGAGTATGAGACCCAGTACTTC.

The sample holds a few counts of this clone. Relative to the germline gene, one junction end is altered; a read error may explain this. The chain employs TRBV27 and TRBJ1-5; TRBD1 might be the D (5 bases). Germline loops: CDR1 MNHEY, CDR2 SMNVEV (reference sequence). The CDR3 consists of 16 residues. In DNA, the CDR3 is TGTGCCAGCAGTCTATCCGGGACGATTTCGGATCAGCCCCAGCATTTT. This translates into CASSLSGTISDQPQHF.

This sequence joins TRBV7-2 and TRBJ2-7; TRBD2 is a possible D gene (7 bases). Trimming removed 5 bases from V and 2 bases from J, with 10 bases in between. The germline V gene encodes CDR1 SGHTA and CDR2 FQGNSA. The CDR3 contains 13 residues. The CDR3 here is CASSRGRAYEQYV. The CDR3, as DNA: TGTGCCAGCAGCAGGGGGAGGGCCTACGAGCAGTACGTC.

This clone was counted a single time. This rearrangement joins TRBV3-1 (or the pseudogene TRBV3-2) to TRBJ1-1, with D possibly TRBD1 on 5 matching bases. V was cut by 1 base and J by 11 bases, with 14 bases left in between. There are 13 residues in the CDR3. Germline values: CDR1 LGHDT, CDR2 YNNKEL (reference sequence). The DNA of the CDR3 is TGTGCCAGCAGCCAAGCGTCGGGGGGAGAGGCTTTCTTT. It translates to CASSQASGGEAFF.

V and J are TRBV3-1 (or the pseudogene TRBV3-2) and TRBJ1-6; possibly TRBD1 for D (5 bases). Germline V CDR1 and CDR2: LGHDT, YNNKEL (reference sequence). The CDR3 has 15 amino acids. Trimming shortened V by 3 bases and J by 7 bases, and 13 bases separated the two germline ends. CDR3 sequence reads: CASSHAGARNSPLHF. CDR3 DNA sequence: TGTGCCAGCAGCCATGCCGGGGCCCGAAATTCACCCCTCCACTTT.